The 18 T cell receptor beta chains presented below share a single source sample, sequenced in a study of blood T cell repertoires in COVID-19. The protocol was immunoSEQ multiplex PCR, while the TCRdb copy is restricted to in-frame clones and leaves out a portion. The sample holds roughly 150,000 clones, roughly four fifths seen once. The specimen sequenced was PBMCs or T cells enriched from blood (not recorded which). The receptors stem from a man in his fifties who had recovered from COVID-19.

The chain links TRBV4-3 to TRBJ1-1; 8 positions agree with TRBD1. This CDR3 has 16 residues. V dropped 3 bases and J dropped 1; count of bases not matched to a gene: 7. Germline CDR1 reads LGHNA; CDR2 reads YSLEER. This chain's CDR3 is CASSQTPGGGNTEAFF. DNA for the CDR3: TGCGCCAGCAGCCAGACTCCAGGGGGCGGGAACACTGAAGCTTTCTTT.

Only a few counts were recorded for this clone. This rearrangement joins TRBV7-2 to TRBJ1-2; no clear D. The CDR3 totals 14 residues. V lost 1 base to trimming and J lost 2 bases, with 8 bases between them. Germline V gene sequence: CDR1 SGHTA, CDR2 FQGNSA. The CDR3 protein is CASSLVVVNYGYTF. CDR3 bases: TGTGCCAGCAGCTTAGTTGTCGTAAACTATGGCTACACCTTC. Based on the CDR3 plus reference TRBV7-2 and TRBJ1-2, the full variable domain is GAGVSQSPSNKVTEKGKDVELRCDPISGHTALYWYRQSLGQGLEFLIYFQGNSAPDKSGLPSDRFSAERTGGSVSTLTIQRTQQEDSAVYLCASSLVVVNYGYTFGSGTRLTVV.

This clone was detected only a few times. The CDR3 loop is CASSYPGTGDNEKLFF. In DNA form, the CDR3 reads TGTGCCAGCAGCTACCCCGGGACAGGGGATAATGAAAAACTGTTTTTT. The V and J genes are TRBV11-2 and TRBJ1-4; TRBD1 agrees at 10 bases. Losses at the gene ends were 4 bases for V and 4 bases for J; bases not matched to a gene: 6. CDR1 is SGHAT and CDR2 is FQNNGV in the germline V gene. CDR3 size: 16 residues.

The chain carries TRBV7-2 and TRBJ2-1, with D possibly being TRBD2 (6 bases). The germline CDR1 and CDR2 sequences are SGHTA and FQGNSA. V was clipped by 4 bases and J by 2 bases, with 15 bases between them. There are 16 residues in the CDR3. In nucleotides, the CDR3 is TGTGCCAGCAGCTCCTGGAGGGGCCGACCCTACAATGAGCAGTTCTTC. Translated, it gives CASSSWRGRPYNEQFF. Filled out from reference TRBV7-2 and TRBJ2-1, the complete variable domain reads GAGVSQSPSNKVTEKGKDVELRCDPISGHTALYWYRQSLGQGLEFLIYFQGNSAPDKSGLPSDRFSAERTGGSVSTLTIQRTQQEDSAVYLCASSSWRGRPYNEQFFGPGTRLTVL.

The CDR3 DNA reads as TGTGCCATCCCTTCGGGCTACACCTTC. Translating gives CAIPSGYTF. V and J are TRBV2 and TRBJ1-2; D unclear. The CDR3 contains 9 residues. With 10 bases removed from V and 8 bases from J, the gap between germline ends came to 8 bases. Germline assignment: CDR1 SNHLY and CDR2 FYNNEI.

The V call is TRBV11-2, the J call TRBJ2-2; D uncertain. This CDR3 spans 19 amino acids. Trimming took off 1 base at V and 4 bases at J, with 22 bases between the two ends. Per the germline V gene, CDR1 is SGHAT and CDR2 is FQNNGV. CDR3 sequence: CASSLGGSMIRRSTGELFF. In DNA form, the CDR3 reads TGTGCCAGCAGCTTAGGCGGATCGATGATCCGACGGAGCACCGGGGAGCTGTTTTTT.

This clone was seen at least ten times. The chain employs TRBV25-1 and TRBJ2-5; 10 bases align to TRBD2. Per the germline V gene, CDR1 is MGHDK and CDR2 is SYGVNS. V dropped 2 bases and J dropped 4; count of bases not matched to a gene: 4. The CDR3 totals 15 residues. This CDR3 reads CASSEIRLAGETQYF. For the CDR3, the DNA is TGTGCCAGCAGTGAAATAAGACTAGCGGGAGAGACCCAGTACTTC.

This chain uses TRBV6-6 with TRBJ1-1, with TRBD1 identical over 9 bases. The CDR3 runs 16 residues. Germline-derived CDR1 and CDR2 are MNHNY and SVGAGI (reference sequence). The junction had 6 bases not matched to a gene; V was cut back by 2 bases and J by 2 bases. The CDR3 region has the DNA TGTGCCAGCAGTTACCGCCAACAGGGGGCTAACACTGAAGCTTTCTTT. Translating it yields CASSYRQQGANTEAFF.

V gene TRBV27 combines with J gene TRBJ1-5; TRBD1 matches 9 bases. CDR1 is MNHEY and CDR2 is SMNVEV in the germline V gene (reference sequence). V lost 4 bases to trimming and J lost 7 bases; unmatched junction nucleotides: 20. This CDR3 spans 19 amino acids. CDR3 in amino acids: CASSSTDGWRTGVGQPQHF. CDR3 DNA sequence: TGTGCCAGCAGTTCGACGGACGGCTGGAGGACAGGGGTGGGACAGCCCCAGCATTTT.

This chain links TRBV7-2 with TRBJ2-1; 9 positions agree with TRBD2. V trimming: 5 bases; J trimming: 8 bases; junction bases outside the gene matches: 10. The CDR3 is 15 amino acids. Germline V lookup: CDR1 SGHTA, CDR2 FQGNSA. The CDR3 protein is CASSLGLAGIHEQFF. In DNA form, the CDR3 reads TGTGCCAGCAGCCTGGGACTAGCAGGAATCCATGAGCAGTTCTTC.

V gene TRBV12-3 or TRBV12-4 combines with J gene TRBJ1-2; D unresolved. Trimming took 5 bases from V and 5 from J, leaving 9 bases between them. The CDR3 contains 12 residues. The CDR3 sequence: CASSGWAYGYTF. CDR3 bases: TGTGCCAGCAGTGGATGGGCATATGGCTACACCTTC.

The chain carries TRBV12-3 or TRBV12-4 and TRBJ1-5; D perhaps matches TRBD1 (5 bases). This CDR3 is 13 amino acids long. Trimming pared 6 bases from V and 6 bases from J, leaving 12 bases between. For the CDR3, the DNA is TGTGCCAGCAGCCGGACGCAGGGTCAGCCCCAGCATTTT. As protein: CASSRTQGQPQHF.

The chain has TRBV4-3 and TRBJ2-7; 7 bases fit TRBD2. Trimming removed 5 bases from V and 0 bases from J; junction bases left unmatched: 7. The CDR3 spans 15 residues. Germline CDR1 is LGHNA and CDR2 is YSLEER. DNA of the CDR3: TGCGCCAGCAGCGGGGGGAGGGCAGGCTCCTACGAGCAGTACTTC. It yields the protein CASSGGRAGSYEQYF.

The chain employs TRBV5-1 and TRBJ1-5, with TRBD1 identical over 8 bases. The germline gives CDR1 SGHRS, CDR2 YFSETQ. The CDR3 covers 16 residues. The V segment lost 0 bases and the J segment 3 bases; nucleotides outside the gene matches: 5. DNA of the CDR3: TGCGCCAGCAGCTTGGGATCAGGGGGCAACAATCAGCCCCAGCATTTT. Amino acid sequence: CASSLGSGGNNQPQHF. Full variable domain (rest looked up from reference TRBV5-1 and TRBJ1-5): KAGVTQTPRYLIKTRGQQVTLSCSPISGHRSVSWYQQTPGQGLQFLFEYFSETQRNKGNFPGRFSGRQFSNSRSEMNVSTLELGDSALYLCASSLGSGGNNQPQHFGDGTRLSIL.

This chain connects TRBV7-8 to TRBJ1-1; the D gene is possibly TRBD1 (5 bases). Per germline, CDR1 SGHVS and CDR2 FQNEAQ. Deletions cut 1 base from V and 5 bases from J, with 14 bases between. This CDR3 has 15 residues. CDR3 sequence (DNA): TGTGCCAGCAGCTTAGGCAGGGCGCAGAGGACTGAAGCTTTCTTT. Its translation: CASSLGRAQRTEAFF.

This clone was detected only once. This chain links TRBV6-1 with TRBJ2-1; 12 nucleotides match TRBD2. The CDR3 spans 18 residues. Per the germline V gene, CDR1 is MNHNS and CDR2 is SASEGT. Losses at the gene ends were 3 bases for V and 0 bases for J; bases not matched to a gene: 6. In DNA form, the CDR3 reads TGTGCCAGCAGTGAGGTAACTAGCGGGGGGTTCTCCTACAATGAGCAGTTCTTC. Translating it yields CASSEVTSGGFSYNEQFF.

The chain uses TRBV7-6 and TRBJ1-2; 7 bases fit TRBD1. Germline CDR1 reads SGHVS; CDR2 reads FNYEAQ. V lost 5 bases to trimming and J lost 8 bases; unmatched junction nucleotides: 8. This CDR3 comprises 13 residues. The CDR3 DNA reads TGTGCCAGCAGCCAACAGGGGATTTACGGCTACACCTTC. Amino acid sequence: CASSQQGIYGYTF.

V gene TRBV3-1 (or the pseudogene TRBV3-2) combines with J gene TRBJ2-7; 7 nucleotides match TRBD2. With 6 bases clipped from V and 3 bases from J, the junction kept 5 bases outside the gene matches. The V gene's germline CDR1 is LGHDT and CDR2 YNNKEL (reference sequence). CDR3 length: 13 amino acids. The CDR3 region is CASREASGYEQYF. The CDR3 DNA is TGTGCCAGCAGGGAGGCTAGCGGCTACGAGCAGTACTTC.